The source of this TCR beta chain is a study of radiation and T cells in renal cell carcinoma. Time point described: baseline pretreatment blood. This sample's treatment: 15 Gy SBRT to primary tumor, nephrectomy 4 weeks later. Only in-frame clones appear in the TCRdb table, and some are missing; sequencing was by immunoSEQ multiplex PCR. The sample contains 130,000 or so clones, roughly 90% of which appear only once. This CDR3 has 16 residues. With V trimmed by 0 bases and J by 6 bases, 6 bases remained unmatched. Germline values: CDR1 LNHDA, CDR2 SQIVND (reference sequence). The material was blood, obtained from a patient whose treatment included radiotherapy and nephrectomy. V is TRBV19 and J is TRBJ1-5, with TRBD1 identical over 9 bases. The TCR comes from a woman aged 50 to 60 with renal cell carcinoma. In DNA, the CDR3 is TGTGCCAGTAGTATAGATGGAACAGGGGGCCTTCAGCCCCAGCATTTT. Its translation: CASSIDGTGGLQPQHF. The complete variable domain, with remaining parts taken from reference TRBV19 and TRBJ1-5, reads DGGITQSPKYLFRKEGQNVTLSCEQNLNHDAMYWYRQDPGQGLRLIYYSQIVNDFQKGDIAEGYSVSREKKESFPLTVTSAQKNPTAFYLCASSIDGTGGLQPQHFGDGTRLSIL.